This T cell receptor beta chain is drawn from a study of blood T cell repertoires in COVID-19. Study-wide context: Material from acute and convalescent COVID-19 was sourced from the United States, Italy and Spain. PBMCs, B-cell-depleted T cells, or T cells were the source of the cDNA or gDNA that made up the material.

CDR1 and CDR2 (germline): SGHTA, FQGTGA. The J segment lost 15 bases and the V segment lost 5 bases, leaving 13 bases of the junction unmatched. The CDR3 runs to 15 residues. Which cohort a participant joined came from the clinical history participants gave. Per the authors' pipeline: Amplification of reference gene primers provided the estimated nucleated cell counts. Produced via immunoSEQ multiplex PCR; TCRdb's table is partial and in-frame only. For V, J and clone size, that table is used; D and trimming come from the DNA. The sample consists of about 440,000 clones, less than 95% of them appearing once.

The TCR comes from a young man who had recovered from COVID-19. The specimen sequenced was PBMCs or T cells enriched from blood (not recorded which). V and J are TRBV7-3 and TRBJ2-1; 13 nucleotides agree with TRBD2. CDR3 DNA: TGTGCCAGCAGCCGAACTAGCGGGAGGGCCTTCCATATGTTCTTC. Residues: CASSRTSGRAFHMFF.